This T cell receptor (beta chain) was recorded in a study of identical twins. TCRdb reprocessed the 5' RACE reads with MiXCR, giving one entry per CDR3 protein. Of approximately 590,000 distinct CDR3 sequences in the sample, approximately 10% were seen once. The CDR3 covers 14 residues. CDR1 is SSHAT, CDR2 FNYEAQ, per germline (reference sequence). Each donor (without exception) was a healthy Caucasian. Study-wide results and limits: Out-of-frame alpha sequences shared by twins were enriched for low generation probability.

This clonotype was seen at least ten times. The antigen is unknown. Germline and junction disagree at one end, which may indicate a read error. The same specimen was also included in a second study, on yellow fever vaccine responses in identical twins.

This sequence was found in a woman between 18 and 30 years old in good health. The chain employs TRBV7-7 and TRBJ2-7; possibly TRBD1 or TRBD2 for D (5 bases each). Sample: PBMCs. CDR3 in DNA: TGTGCTAGCAGCTTAAGTACGGGGCCCTACGAGCAGTACTTC. Its protein product is CASSLSTGPYEQYF.